This entry lists 28 T cell receptor beta chains sequenced from one sample in a study of identical twins. TCRdb re-called the 5' RACE reads through MiXCR, storing one row per CDR3 protein. The sample records roughly 570,000 distinct CDR3 sequences, roughly 9.5% being singletons. The same specimen was also included in a second study, on yellow fever vaccine responses in identical twins.

The sequencing input was PBMCs. The source of these receptors is a woman under 30 in good health.

The V and J genes are TRBV6-1 and TRBJ2-3, with D possibly matching TRBD2 (6 bases). The germline gives CDR1 MNHNS, CDR2 SASEGT. The CDR3 covers 15 residues. Trimming removed 2 bases at V and 2 bases at J, with 11 bases between. The CDR3 DNA is TGTGCCAGCAGTGAACCGCGGGGCATCACAGATACGCAGTATTTT. This codes for CASSEPRGITDTQYF.

This clonotype was counted a few times. The chain combines TRBV6-1 with TRBJ2-1; 7 bases agree with TRBD2. CDR1 MNHNS and CDR2 SASEGT come from the germline V gene. J was trimmed by 12 bases and V by 6 bases; bases with no gene match: 11. The CDR3 consists of 13 residues. In DNA form, the CDR3 reads TGTGCCAGCAGCTCCCCGGGAGGTAGCGGGCAGTTCTTC. Protein: CASSSPGGSGQFF.

This chain uses TRBV20-1 with TRBJ2-1; 16 bases line up with TRBD2. This CDR3 contains 16 residues. Germline assignment: CDR1 DFQATT and CDR2 SNEGSKA (reference sequence). J lost 7 bases, V lost 6 bases, and 9 bases had no gene match. The CDR3 loop reads CSAEGLAGGILNEQFF. The CDR3 DNA reads as TGCAGTGCCGAGGGACTAGCGGGGGGGATTTTAAATGAGCAGTTCTTC.

This chain connects TRBV12-3 or TRBV12-4 to TRBJ2-1; 14 bases are shared with TRBD2. With V trimmed by 5 bases and J by 9 bases, 9 bases remained unmatched. There are 16 residues in the CDR3. Here the CDR3 DNA reads TGTGCCAGCAGTCGCGAGACTAGCGGGGGGGCCGGTGAGCAGTTCTTC. This gives the protein CASSRETSGGAGEQFF.

CDR3: CASSYTSSSYNEQFF. The CDR3 coding sequence is TGTGCCAGCAGTTACACTAGTAGCTCCTACAATGAGCAGTTCTTC. The chain links TRBV6-5 to TRBJ2-1, with a possible D match to TRBD2 (5 bases). This CDR3 spans 15 amino acids. Between the trimmed V and J ends, which lost 2 bases and 0 bases, there was a span of 8 bases. CDR1 and CDR2 from the germline V gene are MNHEY and SVGAGI.

This clonotype was observed at least ten times. The J gene is TRBJ2-2, the V gene TRBV20-1; no definite D call. V dropped 8 bases and J dropped 3 bases, with 13 bases sitting between them. This CDR3 has 13 amino acids. Looked up from germline, CDR1 is DFQATT and CDR2 is SNEGSKA (reference sequence). The CDR3 is CSRVVLDTGELFF. The DNA of the CDR3 is TGCAGTAGGGTGGTGCTAGACACCGGGGAGCTGTTTTTT.

In this sample, this clonotype turned up a few times. The V and J genes are TRBV5-1 and TRBJ2-1; TRBD2 might be the D (5 bases). The ends were cut back, 4 bases at V and 7 bases at J, with 21 bases in the middle. This CDR3 is built from 16 residues. Germline V CDR1 and CDR2: SGHRS, YFSETQ. The chain's CDR3 is CASSPPEDGVGNEQFF. CDR3 coding DNA: TGCGCCAGCAGCCCACCTGAGGACGGGGTGGGGAATGAGCAGTTCTTC.

The chain is built from TRBV20-1 and TRBJ2-3, with 13 bases aligning to TRBD2. The CDR3 has 15 residues. Unmatched junction bases numbered 2, after V lost 5 bases and J lost 0 bases. Germline lookup yields CDR1 DFQATT and CDR2 SNEGSKA (reference sequence). This CDR3 reads CSAGTSGISTDTQYF. The CDR3 nucleotides read TGCAGTGCTGGGACTAGCGGGATCAGCACAGATACGCAGTATTTT.

This clonotype has at least ten counts. The rearrangement links TRBV7-9 to TRBJ2-3; D is ambiguous. V was pared by 5 bases and J by 0 bases, with 6 bases between. The CDR3 length is 13 residues. Germline loops: CDR1 SEHNR, CDR2 FQNEAQ (reference sequence). CDR3 DNA: TGTGCCAGCAGCCAGGACAGCACAGATACGCAGTATTTT. This gives the protein CASSQDSTDTQYF.

This clonotype was recorded once. V and J are TRBV18 and TRBJ1-1; D is uncertain. Germline V CDR1 and CDR2: KGHSH, LQKENI. Deletions cut 10 bases from V and 5 bases from J, with 17 bases between. The CDR3 consists of 13 residues. CDR3 region: CANSATPWTEAFF. The CDR3 coding sequence is TGTGCCAACTCCGCGACCCCCTGGACTGAAGCTTTCTTT.

The table lists this clonotype with many counts. The rearrangement joins TRBV2 to TRBJ2-2; D possibly corresponds to TRBD1 (6 bases). CDR1 and CDR2 from the germline V gene are SNHLY and FYNNEI. This CDR3 has 14 amino acids. Trimming cost V 6 bases and J 4 bases, with 12 bases left between them. For the CDR3, the DNA is TGTGCCAGCAGAGGTCAGGGGCGCACCGGGGAGCTGTTTTTT. Protein: CASRGQGRTGELFF.

A few counts support this clonotype. The chain employs TRBV11-2 and TRBJ2-1, with no clear D. Trimming stripped 10 bases from V and 7 bases from J, with 17 bases between. CDR3 length: 13 residues. Germline CDR1 is SGHAT and CDR2 is FQNNGV. This chain's CDR3 is CATRSISKNEQFF. The CDR3 DNA reads as TGTGCCACAAGATCGATTTCGAAAAATGAGCAGTTCTTC.

About this clonotype: This likely comes from a read error, as the CDR3 has no conserved phenylalanine or tryptophan at its end. The DNA is left out, because the CDR3 cannot be placed on it with certainty; the CDR3 is given as TCRdb lists it. J is TRBJ2-7 and V is TRBV7-2; TRBD2 is taken as the D call from the table, unchecked against the DNA. The CDR3 is 14 residues long, ends included. The V gene's germline CDR1 is SGHTA and CDR2 FQGNSA. Here the CDR3 reads CASSPRGGPGVIYL.

This clonotype came up a few times. The CDR3, as DNA: TGTGCCAGCAGCTTAGCCGGATCCTATAATTCACCCCTCCACTTT. Its protein product is CASSLAGSYNSPLHF. The J gene is TRBJ1-6, the V gene TRBV7-2; D ambiguous. This CDR3 spans 15 amino acids. The V end was cut by 0 bases, the J end by 1 base, with 4 bases between. Per the germline V gene, CDR1 is SGHTA and CDR2 is FQGNSA.

The CDR3 here is CASRPGPANTGELFF. The CDR3 coding sequence is TGTGCCAGCAGACCTGGTCCTGCGAACACCGGGGAGCTGTTTTTT. The chain employs TRBV2 and TRBJ2-2; D is uncertain. V was pared by 6 bases and J by 0 bases, with 11 bases between. Germline CDR1 SNHLY, CDR2 FYNNEI. This CDR3 has 15 residues. The variable domain in full, completed from reference TRBV2 and TRBJ2-2, reads EPEVTQTPSHQVTQMGQEVILRCVPISNHLYFYWYRQILGQKVEFLVSFYNNEISEKSEIFDDQFSVERPDGSNFTLKIRSTKLEDSAMYFCASRPGPANTGELFFGEGSRLTVL.

The chain couples TRBV12-3 or TRBV12-4 to TRBJ2-3, with 9 bases that match TRBD2. V lost 8 bases and J lost 4; bases outside the gene matches: 10. The CDR3 runs 15 residues. The CDR3: CASWWGREGPDTQYF. CDR3 DNA sequence: TGTGCCAGCTGGTGGGGGCGGGAGGGCCCAGATACGCAGTATTTT.

This chain connects TRBV3-1 to TRBJ1-1; D gene uncertain. CDR3 length equals 14 residues. V was shortened by 1 base and J by 3 bases, with 9 bases between the two germline ends. Germline V gene lookup returns CDR1 LGHDT and CDR2 YNNKEL (reference sequence). As DNA, the CDR3 is TGTGCCAGCAGCCAAGTCTCCGGGGACACTGAAGCTTTCTTT. Translation: CASSQVSGDTEAFF. Combining the CDR3 with reference TRBV3-1 and TRBJ1-1 gives the whole variable domain DTAVSQTPKYLVTQMGNDKSIKCEQNLGHDTMYWYKQDSKKFLKIMFSYNNKELIINETVPNRFSPKSPDKAHLNLHINSLELGDSAVYFCASSQVSGDTEAFFGQGTRLTVV.

This clonotype has just a few counts. The V gene is TRBV6-2 or TRBV6-3, the J gene TRBJ2-7; a weak D match, TRBD2 (6 bases). V was cut by 2 bases and J by 7 bases, with 24 bases left in between. CDR3 length: 17 amino acids. The germline V gene encodes CDR1 MNHEY and CDR2 SVGEGT. CDR3 bases: TGTGCCAGCAGTTACCCGAGCGGCGGGGCAGGCGACCTGGAGCAGTACTTC. Protein: CASSYPSGGAGDLEQYF.

The sample holds many counts of this clonotype. This chain joins TRBV6-5 and TRBJ1-1; TRBD1 matches 9 bases. The CDR3 is 15 residues long. Per the germline V gene, CDR1 is MNHEY and CDR2 is SVGAGI. The junction had 5 bases not matched to a gene; V was cut back by 2 bases and J by 4 bases. The CDR3 DNA sequence: TGTGCCAGCAGTTACGGACAGGGGAAGGTCACTGAAGCTTTCTTT. Protein product: CASSYGQGKVTEAFF.

V usage is TRBV5-6 and J usage is TRBJ2-1; the D gene is possibly TRBD2 (6 bases). Germline CDR1 is SGHDT and CDR2 is YYEEEE. CDR3 length: 17 residues. Trimming left V 4 bases short and J 1 base short, with 18 bases between. CDR3 DNA: TGTGCCAGCAGCCCGGGGAGGATAGTGGGTTCCTACAATGAGCAGTTCTTC. Translated: CASSPGRIVGSYNEQFF. Full variable domain (outside the CDR3, taken from reference TRBV5-6 and TRBJ2-1): DAGVTQSPTHLIKTRGQQVTLRCSPKSGHDTVSWYQQALGQGPQFIFQYYEEEERQRGNFPDRFSGHQFPNYSSELNVNALLLGDSALYLCASSPGRIVGSYNEQFFGPGTRLTVL.

This clonotype was observed at least ten times. The CDR3 is CASTDGPHGYTF. The CDR3 bases are TGTGCCAGCACCGACGGACCCCATGGCTACACCTTC. The chain is built from TRBV6-5 and TRBJ1-2; no definite D call. This CDR3 contains 12 residues. V dropped 7 bases and J dropped 6 bases, with 12 bases sitting between them. Germline CDR1 is MNHEY and CDR2 is SVGAGI.

This clonotype was seen only a few times. CDR3 residues: CASSFMSKETQYF. The CDR3 DNA reads TGTGCCAGCAGTTTTATGTCAAAAGAGACCCAGTACTTC. The rearrangement uses TRBV12-3 or TRBV12-4 and TRBJ2-5; D call uncertain. CDR3 length: 13 residues. V was clipped by 3 bases and J by 3 bases, with 8 bases between them.

This clonotype came up a few times. The genes are TRBV20-1 and TRBJ2-1, with D unclear. The V end lost 4 bases, the J end lost 2 bases, and 9 bases lay between the germline ends. This CDR3 has 13 amino acids. Germline CDR1 reads DFQATT; CDR2 reads SNEGSKA (reference sequence). DNA for the CDR3: TGCAGTGCTACCTCGGACCCCTACAATGAGCAGTTCTTC. Protein sequence: CSATSDPYNEQFF.

This chain joins TRBV7-2 and TRBJ2-1; D is unclear. CDR1 is SGHTA and CDR2 is FQGNSA in the germline V gene. The CDR3 loop spans 13 amino acids. Trimming shortened V by 3 bases and J by 8 bases, and 11 bases separated the two germline ends. In DNA, the CDR3 is TGTGCCAGCAGCTTTCATAGTGGGTATGAGCAGTTCTTC. It specifies CASSFHSGYEQFF.

This clonotype was recorded a few times. CDR3 sequence: CASSTSGRTDTQYF. CDR3 nucleotides: TGTGCCAGCAGCACTAGCGGCCGCACAGATACGCAGTATTTT. The rearrangement uses TRBV7-2 and TRBJ2-3, with 8 bases that match TRBD2. The V gene's germline CDR1 is SGHTA and CDR2 FQGNSA. The CDR3 spans 14 residues. The trim removed 5 bases at V and 1 base at J, leaving 2 bases unmatched. The variable domain in full, with the rest retrieved from reference TRBV7-2 and TRBJ2-3, is GAGVSQSPSNKVTEKGKDVELRCDPISGHTALYWYRQSLGQGLEFLIYFQGNSAPDKSGLPSDRFSAERTGGSVSTLTIQRTQQEDSAVYLCASSTSGRTDTQYFGPGTRLTVL.

This clonotype was seen ten or more times. The chain recombines TRBV20-1 with TRBJ1-5, with no clear D. Looked up from germline, CDR1 is DFQATT and CDR2 is SNEGSKA (reference sequence). This CDR3 comprises 15 residues. V was pared by 4 bases and J by 6 bases, with 19 bases between. Written as DNA, the CDR3 is TGCAGTGCTATGGGTGGGCCGCAGGCCCCTCAGCCCCAGCATTTT. Protein: CSAMGGPQAPQPQHF.

The J gene is TRBJ2-2, the V gene TRBV4-1; possibly TRBD2 for D (5 bases). This CDR3 has 16 residues. The V gene lost 0 bases and the J gene lost 5 bases, with 13 bases spanning the gap. The germline V gene encodes CDR1 MGHRA and CDR2 YSYEKL. The CDR3 nucleotides read TGCGCCAGCAGCCAAGACGGTGGGAGTTTTACCGGGGAGCTGTTTTTT. Its translation is CASSQDGGSFTGELFF.

This clonotype came up many times. The V and J genes are TRBV2 and TRBJ1-1, with no clear D. Germline V CDR1 and CDR2: SNHLY, FYNNEI. This CDR3 region has 14 residues. V was pared by 8 bases and J by 1 base, with 14 bases between. The CDR3 region has the DNA TGTGCCAGCGTAATCGAGGTTCGGAACACTGAAGCTTTCTTT. Its translation: CASVIEVRNTEAFF.